This T cell receptor (beta chain) was captured in a study of T cell changes during pregnancy in multiple sclerosis. The data were produced by immunoSEQ multiplex PCR, yet TCRdb's version contains in-frame clones alone and is incomplete. Of about 98,000 clones in the sample, about 90% were seen once. V lost 5 bases to trimming and J lost 0 bases; unmatched junction nucleotides: 14. The CDR3 is 19 amino acids. CDR1 and CDR2 (germline): SGHVS, FQNEAQ. The chain joins TRBV7-8 to TRBJ2-1, with 9 bases aligning to TRBD2. This sequence originates from a female donor in good health, enrolled as a control in a pregnancy study. Material: peripheral blood, obtained after pregnancy. The CDR3: CASSPGSRISGSSYNEQFF. CDR3 in DNA: TGTGCCAGCAGCCCGGGGTCGAGGATTAGCGGGAGCTCCTACAATGAGCAGTTCTTC.